The 10 T cell receptor beta chains reported below all come from one sample, sequenced in a study of blood T cell repertoires in COVID-19 (dated by TCRdb to about 2020). Libraries were built with the immunoSEQ multiplex PCR assay. TCRdb took this table from immuneACCESS and kept in-frame rearrangements with V and J called. Such tables lack part of the clones; where checked against another copy, unresolved V genes explain under half of the gap, and the rest is unexplained. This sample holds fewer than 250,000 clones; around 89% were observed only once. Approximately 4% of the sample goes to the ten largest clones. Sequencing was performed on peripheral blood. The receptors stem from a human donor in a cohort sampled during active COVID-19.

This rearrangement joins TRBV29-1 to TRBJ2-1; D gene unclear. This CDR3 has 12 residues. Trimming left V 7 bases short and J 5 bases short, with 12 bases between. The germline V gene encodes CDR1 SQVTM and CDR2 ANQGSEA. The CDR3 nucleotides are TGCAGCGCCGGAAGACAAAACAATGAGCAGTTCTTC. Amino acid sequence: CSAGRQNNEQFF.

This rearrangement joins TRBV28 to TRBJ1-2; possibly TRBD1 for D (5 bases). The CDR3 sequence is 12 residues long. The V gene's germline CDR1 is MDHEN and CDR2 SYDVKM. With 3 bases removed from V and 4 bases from J, the gap between germline ends came to 6 bases. The CDR3 bases are TGTGCCAGCAGTTTCAGGGTCTATGGCTACACCTTC. Amino acid sequence: CASSFRVYGYTF.

The V gene is TRBV28, the J gene TRBJ2-3; 10 nucleotides agree with TRBD2. This CDR3 is built from 14 residues. Germline-derived CDR1 and CDR2 are MDHEN and SYDVKM. The V gene end was trimmed by 10 bases and the J gene end by 4 bases; junction bases not matched to a gene: 8. The CDR3, as DNA: TGTGCCACCAAAGCGGGAGGGGCTTCAGATACGCAGTATTTT. Its translation is CATKAGGASDTQYF.

The chain recombines TRBV7-2 with TRBJ1-6; D gene unclear. CDR3 length: 14 residues. In germline, CDR1 is SGHTA, CDR2 FQGNSA. Trimming shortened V by 2 bases and J by 10 bases, and 12 bases separated the two germline ends. The CDR3 DNA sequence: TGTGCCAGCAGCTTATTTGGAGGTGGCTCACCCCTCCACTTT. It translates to CASSLFGGGSPLHF.

CDR3 coding DNA: TGTGCCAGCAGCCGCGGGAGGGAATACAATGAGCAGTTCTTC. It is translated as CASSRGREYNEQFF. The chain joins TRBV3-1 (or the pseudogene TRBV3-2) to TRBJ2-1, with 9 bases matching TRBD2. The V and J ends lost 4 bases and 4 bases, in that order; junction bases with no gene match: 2. The CDR3 length is 14 residues. Germline V gene sequence: CDR1 LGHDT, CDR2 YNNKEL (reference sequence).

The J gene is TRBJ1-1, the V gene TRBV5-6, with TRBD1 matching over 7 bases. Trimming at V came to 4 bases and at J to 3 bases, leaving 3 bases not matched to a gene. This CDR3 spans 13 amino acids. Germline V CDR1 and CDR2: SGHDT, YYEEEE. The CDR3 DNA reads as TGTGCCAGCAGCCGGGACAGAGACACTGAAGCTTTCTTT. This codes for CASSRDRDTEAFF.

In this sample, this clone turned up once. The genes are TRBV5-1 and TRBJ2-2, with TRBD1 identical over 7 bases. CDR1 and CDR2 (germline): SGHRS, YFSETQ. The J segment lost 6 bases and the V segment lost 1 base, leaving 9 bases of the junction unmatched. This CDR3 comprises 16 residues. The CDR3 DNA reads as TGCGCCAGCAGCTTGAATTTTGACAGGGTGGCCGGGGAGCTGTTTTTT. Its protein is CASSLNFDRVAGELFF.

This chain links TRBV6-5 with TRBJ2-3; D may be TRBD2 (5 bases). The CDR3 length is 13 residues. The V gene's germline CDR1 is MNHEY and CDR2 SVGAGI. Trimming shortened V by 7 bases and J by 2 bases, and 10 bases separated the two germline ends. CDR3 amino acids: CASNRGITDTQYF. CDR3 coding DNA: TGTGCCAGCAACAGAGGGATCACAGATACGCAGTATTTT.

The DNA of the CDR3 is TGTGCCAGCAGTGAAGCGCAGGGTCACACTGAAGCTTTCTTT. Its translation is CASSEAQGHTEAFF. The rearrangement joins TRBV2 to TRBJ1-1, with D perhaps matching TRBD1 (5 bases). From germline, CDR1 is SNHLY and CDR2 FYNNEI. V lost 0 bases and J lost 3, with 8 bases in between. This CDR3 comprises 14 residues.

The chain uses TRBV28 and TRBJ1-1; TRBD1 is a possible D gene (5 bases). The length of the CDR3 is 15 residues. Trimming removed 1 base from V and 0 bases from J, with 9 bases in between. Germline CDR1 and CDR2: MDHEN and SYDVKM. The CDR3 region has the DNA TGTGCCAGCAGTTTATTCGGGGGGGTGAACACTGAAGCTTTCTTT. Translation: CASSLFGGVNTEAFF.